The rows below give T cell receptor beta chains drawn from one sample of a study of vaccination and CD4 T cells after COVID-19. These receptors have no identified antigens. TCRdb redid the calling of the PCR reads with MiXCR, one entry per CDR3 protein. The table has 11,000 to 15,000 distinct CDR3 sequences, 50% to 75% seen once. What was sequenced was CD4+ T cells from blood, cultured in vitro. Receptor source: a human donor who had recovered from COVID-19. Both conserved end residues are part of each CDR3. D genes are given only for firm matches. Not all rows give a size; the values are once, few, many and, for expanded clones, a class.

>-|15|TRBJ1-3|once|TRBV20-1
CSARRGVLAGNTIYF
TGCAGTGCTCGACGCGGGGTTCTAGCTGGAAACACCATATATTTT
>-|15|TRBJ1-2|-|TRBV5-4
CASTLGGTINYGYTF
TGTGCCAGCACCCTAGGAGGGACGATCAACTATGGCTACACCTTC
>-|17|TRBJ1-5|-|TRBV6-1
CASSEYPSAAGHQPQHF
TGTGCCAGCAGTGAATACCCCTCTGCGGCAGGGCATCAGCCCCAGCATTTT
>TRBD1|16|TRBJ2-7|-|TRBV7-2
CASSSRGGQGRSEQYF
TGTGCCAGCAGCTCCCGGGGCGGACAGGGAAGGTCTGAGCAGTACTTC
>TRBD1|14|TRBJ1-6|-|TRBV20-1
CSARFLTGGSPLHF
TGCAGTGCTAGATTTTTGACAGGGGGCTCACCCCTCCACTTT
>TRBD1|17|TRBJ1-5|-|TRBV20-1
CSARRDRPEISNQPQHF
TGCAGTGCTAGGAGGGACAGGCCCGAGATTAGCAATCAGCCCCAGCATTTT
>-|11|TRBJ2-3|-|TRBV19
CASKEVDTQYF
TGTGCCAGTAAGGAAGTAGATACGCAGTATTTT
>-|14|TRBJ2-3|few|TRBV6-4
CASSDSVASDTQYF
TGTGCCAGCAGTGACTCGGTCGCATCGGATACGCAGTATTTT
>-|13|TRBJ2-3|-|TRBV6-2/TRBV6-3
CASSDRVEDTQYF
TGTGCCAGCAGTGATCGTGTGGAAGATACGCAGTATTTT
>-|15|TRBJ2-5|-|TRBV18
CASSPPANRVGTQYF
TGTGCCAGCTCACCACCGGCCAACCGGGTGGGGACCCAGTACTTC
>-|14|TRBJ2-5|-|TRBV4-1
CASSQVAFLETQYF
TGCGCCAGCAGCCAAGTTGCGTTCTTAGAGACCCAGTACTTC
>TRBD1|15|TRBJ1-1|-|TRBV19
CASSILQGLGTEAFF
TGTGCCAGTAGTATCCTACAGGGGTTGGGCACTGAAGCTTTCTTT
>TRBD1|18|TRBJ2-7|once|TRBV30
CAWSVSPYGTGTSYEQYF
TGTGCCTGGAGTGTAAGTCCCTACGGGACAGGGACTTCCTACGAGCAGTACTTC
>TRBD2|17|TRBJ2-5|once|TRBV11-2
CASSLDGEREGRETQYF
TGTGCCAGCAGCTTAGATGGGGAGCGGGAGGGCCGGGAGACCCAGTACTTC
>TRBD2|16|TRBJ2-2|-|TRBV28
CASSISGRAFAGELFF
TGTGCCAGCAGTATAAGCGGGAGGGCCTTTGCCGGGGAGCTGTTTTTT
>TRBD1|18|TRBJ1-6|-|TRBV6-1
CASRSTGQASSYNSPLHF
TGTGCCAGCAGATCTACCGGACAGGCGAGCTCCTATAATTCACCCCTCCACTTT
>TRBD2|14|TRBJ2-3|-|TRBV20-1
CSAEPSGIADTQYF
TGCAGTGCTGAGCCTAGCGGGATCGCAGATACGCAGTATTTT
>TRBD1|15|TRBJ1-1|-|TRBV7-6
CASSPGQGEGTEAFF
TGTGCCAGCAGCCCGGGACAGGGGGAAGGCACTGAAGCTTTCTTT
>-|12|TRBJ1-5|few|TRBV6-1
CASTELGTTTNF
TGTGCCAGCACAGAGTTAGGGACCACGACCAATTTT
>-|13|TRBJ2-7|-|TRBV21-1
CASSKLATYEQYF
TGTGCCAGCAGCAAACTGGCGACCTACGAGCAGTACTTC
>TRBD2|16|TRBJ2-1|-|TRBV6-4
CASSELSGSSYNEQFF
TGTGCCAGCAGTGAACTTAGCGGGAGCTCCTACAATGAGCAGTTCTTC
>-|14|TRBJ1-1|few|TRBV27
CASSFLGANTEAFF
TGTGCCAGCAGTTTTTTGGGGGCCAACACTGAAGCTTTCTTT
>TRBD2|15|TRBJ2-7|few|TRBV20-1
CSARGSPSGPYEQYF
TGCAGTGCTAGAGGGTCCCCTAGCGGTCCCTACGAGCAGTACTTC